This T cell receptor beta chain was documented in a study of naive and memory T cell subsets (dated by TCRdb to between 2016 and 2019). Looking at the study overall: An open-source, UMI-based TCR alpha and beta sequencing pipeline was applied to sorted naive and memory peripheral blood T cell subsets. IgG serology results and the functional CMV T cell responses were in complete agreement. RNA was DNase-treated and reverse transcribed with TCR constant-region primers, mostly using SuperScript III. The paper as a whole reports these results and caveats: The repertoire findings for the naive and memory subsets could not be validated, as no ground truth was available. In both CD4 and CD8 cells, the Gini index increased while Shannon and inverse Simpson diversity decreased from naive through CM, EM and EMRA. TCR abundance followed a power law with an exponent that was different for naive and memory subsets but consistent across the three individuals. RNA-based TCR counts may be affected by expression changes linked to T cell activation and differentiation. Naive repertoires, especially CD8, contained a few larger clonotypes, possibly memory cells re-expressing CD45RA. Clonotypes were defined as single alpha or beta chain sequences, not paired alpha/beta receptors. After error correction, only a single occurrence was seen for over 85% of naive TCR sequences, so much steeper abundance distributions were produced than in memory subsets.

Reading from cysteine to phenylalanine, the CDR3 counts 15 amino acids. Only CDR3 DNA is held: 45 bases, read in frame from base 1. Trimming takes 2 bases from V and 2 bases from J, and the germline ends sit 10 bases apart. CDR1 and CDR2 are drawn from the germline V gene: ENHRY, SYGVKD. Libraries were prepared through UMI-ligation and nested PCR. The beta constant-region primer was an equimolar mix of two oligonucleotides covering both TRBC1 and TRBC2. Four rounds of PCR were used to amplify ligated cDNA, with nested alpha and beta constant-region primers being used together with the SP2 primer. T4 RNA ligase 1 ligated a single-stranded oligonucleotide carrying the SP2 primer and a 12-nucleotide UMI to the cDNA 3' end. Incubation of the ligation reaction was carried out at 16 degrees C for roughly 18-24 hours. To avoid over-amplification, PCR2 was usually performed as a SYBR Green qPCR and halted once a predetermined threshold was reached. All purifications after the first were performed with Agencourt AMPure XP magnetic beads. Libraries were quantified by Qubit and checked on a TapeStation, with a main peak expected near 650 bp. Pooled libraries were sequenced on an Illumina MiSeq using v2 2x251 paired-end kits, and typically roughly 1-2.1 million reads were obtained per sample. Libraries were pooled at around 4 nM per sample, and about 4.5-7% PhiX was added to improve cluster recognition. For the original study's pipeline: V and J genes were assigned to Demultiplexor-processed FASTQ reads by Decombinator through tag matching, with a single base-pair mismatch being allowed. Collapsinator relied on UMIs to fix sequencing errors as well as frequency errors caused by PCR heterogeneity. TCRs were translated and CDR3s were extracted from the conserved cysteine to the FGXG phenylalanine by CDR3Translator, with non-productive sequences being flagged. Gini, Shannon entropy and inverse Simpson indices were calculated on repertoires that had been subsampled to equal numbers of UMI-defined TCRs. Power-law fits to clonotype abundance distributions were performed by maximum likelihood within the linear range. For one naive CD8 sample, the pipeline and MIGEC produced similar UMI counts, unique TCR numbers and clonal distributions. One analysis removed from the naive repertoire any naive TCRs that were also found in any memory subset from the same donor. The repertoires were searched for about 7,000 CMV-associated CDR3 sequences that had been compiled from VDJdb and a published dataset. The raw public reads went through TCRdb reprocessing: fastp at Q25, MiXCR clone calling, in-frame beta chains kept. Every CDR3 protein is listed once, alongside the most common genes and DNA of its rows. TCRdb's processing, not the authors' own work, is the source of the V and J calls. The sample table shows about 150,000 distinct CDR3 sequences, and over 20% are seen once. The ten largest clones capture about 0.11% of the sample.

This clonotype showed up just a few times. No cognate antigen has been identified for it. Base qualities are missing; no much larger clone stands one base away. Separate amplification of TCR alpha and beta chain libraries was performed from the second PCR step onward. The CMV status of each donor was determined by measuring IFNgamma production from CD4+ T cells after fresh PBMCs had been stimulated overnight with CMV viral lysate. CD4 T cells were positively selected with Miltenyi beads, followed by positive selection of CD8 T cells from the CD4-negative fraction. Cells were stained for CD3, CD4, CD8, CD45RA, CD27 and a live/dead dye and were sorted on a BD Aria II into four subsets based on CD45RA and CD27. A few healthy volunteers provided blood, and each donor's sample was split into CD4 and CD8 T cells and then further divided into four differentiation subsets. Approximately 120 ml of peripheral blood was taken from each donor, and PBMC were separated by density-gradient centrifugation on Ficoll-Paque PLUS. The sorted cells were lysed in RLT buffer, after which RNA was extracted using a Qiagen RNeasy kit and kept at -80 degrees C.

Sequencing input: naive CD4+ T cells from blood. Taken with the paper, the label for cell subset or site translates to: naive T cells, CD45RA high CD27+. The TCR comes from a human donor in good health. The sequence joins TRBV10-3 to TRBJ1-5; the D gene is perhaps TRBD1, on 5 matching bases. The nucleotide sequence is TGTGCCATCAGTGAGGCAGGGAGCCGCAATCAGCCCCAGCATTTT. Its protein is CAISEAGSRNQPQHF.